The T cell receptor beta chain described here comes from a study of patients and donors after allogeneic stem cell transplantation. TCRdb re-derived calls from the RT-PCR reads in MiXCR, one entry per CDR3 protein. The sample gives some 960,000 distinct CDR3 sequences, 15% to 20% of which show up once; 5% to 6.5% is in the top ten. The CDR3 runs 13 residues. The germline CDR1 and CDR2 sequences are DFQATT and SNEGSKA (reference sequence). V dropped 2 bases and J dropped 6 bases, with 11 bases sitting between them. Sequencing was done on a sample of blood, either unsorted or a sorted T cell fraction (not recorded which). The rearrangement joins TRBV20-1 to TRBJ2-1; D ambiguous. The source of this sequence is a human donor who was either an allogeneic HSCT recipient or a stem cell or donor lymphocyte infusion donor (not recorded which). It is not recorded whose cells these are; they may come from a transplant donor. The CDR3 is CSARPGPSNEQFF. Here the CDR3 DNA reads TGCAGTGCTAGACCTGGGCCATCCAATGAGCAGTTCTTC.